The clone carrying this T cell receptor (beta chain) was counted ten times or more. Antigen unknown. The CDR3 totals 12 residues. Deletions cut 0 bases from V and 4 bases from J, with 3 bases between. The V gene's germline CDR1 is MNHEY and CDR2 SVGAGI. The entry originates in a study of neurological immune-mediated disorders. The study used blood bank volunteers in Maryland, USA, as healthy controls. The study built unsorted libraries from 2 million PBMCs kept at -80 C. By 5'RACE with 10-nucleotide random UMIs, the cDNA was made. MiXCR was run by TCRdb on the 5' RACE reads, yielding one entry per CDR3 protein. The sample holds some 26,000 distinct CDR3 sequences, around 6.3% seen once. Study results and limitations: None of the CDR3 amino acid sequences of expanded clones recurred across subjects, suggesting private repertoires in all groups.

This clonotype was obtained from a woman between 45 and 60 years old in good health. J is TRBJ1-2 and V is TRBV6-5; unclear D gene. Input material: PBMCs. In nucleotides, the CDR3 is TGTGCCAGCAGTTACTCAGGCTATGGCTACACCTTC. This translates into CASSYSGYGYTF.